This paragraph covers one T cell receptor beta chain sequence. No cognate antigen has been identified for it. No base qualities exist here, and no much larger clone lies one base off it. For CDR1 and CDR2, the germline V gene lists SGHTA and FQGTGA. The V end loses 5 bases and the J end loses 3 bases, and a stretch of 8 bases separates them. From the cysteine through the phenylalanine, the CDR3 covers 12 amino acids. CDR3 DNA is the only sequence kept; it has 36 bases, read in frame from the first base. The CDR3 regions of human TCRbeta chains were subjected to immunosequencing. In the authors' own workflow: Repertoire TCRs were matched against a reference library of SARS-CoV-2-specific TCRs generated with the MIRA antigen-specificity platform. Breadth was defined as the fraction of unique TCRs that were SARS-CoV-2-associated, and depth was defined as the fraction of total T cells that were SARS-CoV-2-associated. Using the MIRA data, each spike-specific TCR was mapped to the spike region that the TCR reacts to and placed in a CD4 or CD8 class. Log10-transformed breadth and depth values were compared by one-way ANOVA with Sidak's multiple comparisons tests. TCRdb stores this immuneACCESS table with in-frame sequences only. Part of the clones is absent; in the studies checked, under half of the shortfall reflects unresolved V genes, and no reason is known for the rest. D and trimming come from the DNA, and the V and J calls and clone size come from that table. The table for this sample lists about 180,000 clones; 70% to 90% of them were counted only once. The ten top clones hold 20% to 30% of the sample.

Explained via the paper, the time point label denotes: about 28 days (+/-7) after the second vaccine dose. Because spike-specific TCR depth and breadth did not differ between the two schedules, AZD1222 recipients who got a second dose at roughly 4 weeks were pooled with those who got a second dose at roughly 12 weeks. Vaccinee samples came from UK trials COV001 and COV002, including a single-blind randomized controlled phase 2/3 trial of AZD1222 (ChAdOx1 nCoV-19) in healthy adults. For TCRbeta chain sequencing, PBMC samples from trial participants were taken at day 0 and at day 28 after the second dose. This sample is drawn from a study of T cell responses to AZD1222 COVID-19 vaccine (dated by TCRdb to about 2021). Background on the whole study: TCR sequencing was performed for roughly 250 trial participants, of whom around 210 were given two doses of AZD1222 and around 25 were given two doses of MenACWY control vaccine. Trial participants were enrolled by age into 18-55, 56-69 and 70-plus year subgroups, with about 150, 28 and 57 TCR-sequenced participants respectively. Overall results and qualifications from the work: Participants were mostly white British, with more females than males. The authors suggested clonal diversity may have been underestimated. Conclusions about previously exposed vaccinees are limited, since just 5 or 6 AZD1222 recipients were seropositive for SARS-CoV-2 at baseline. Vaccine-associated CD4 TCRs spanned the whole spike protein, with dominant responses in regions 160-218 and 743-854. After two AZD1222 doses, both the breadth and the depth of spike-specific TCRs were significantly higher than at day 0 and than in MenACWY recipients. Epitopes outside the regions mutated in the B.1.351 and B.1.1.7 variants were reportedly recognized by nearly half of the unique spike-specific TCRs. Because no day 14 peak-response samples were available, repertoires were characterized only after the peak T cell response. In the small 56-69-year group, the increase in depth fell short of significance, most likely because of low power.

The receptor chain draws on TRBV7-3 and TRBJ2-7; the D gene identity is not certain. The sample here was peripheral blood, taken 28 days after the second AZD1222 dose. This sequence was found in an adult who received the AZD1222 COVID-19 vaccine. This receptor has the CDR3 CASSLRGYEQYF. Read as DNA, the sequence is TGTGCCAGCAGCCTCCGAGGCTACGAGCAGTACTTC. Supplemented by the reference TRBV7-3 and TRBJ2-7 proteins around the CDR3, the complete variable domain is GAGVSQTPSNKVTEKGKYVELRCDPISGHTALYWYRQSLGQGPEFLIYFQGTGAADDSGLPNDRFFAVRPEGSVSTLKIQRTERGDSAVYLCASSLRGYEQYFGPGTRLTVT.